One sample yielded the 26 T cell receptor beta chains listed below, sequenced in a study of T cell changes during pregnancy in multiple sclerosis (dated by TCRdb to between 2018 and 2021). Library construction relied on the immunoSEQ multiplex PCR assay. In TCRdb, the immuneACCESS table is reduced to in-frame sequences with V and J assigned. These tables do not hold every clone; where another copy was compared, an unresolved V gene accounts for under half, and the others remain unexplained. In all, the sample holds more than 55,000 clones, and roughly 93% of those were seen once. 1.3% of the sample is taken by the ten largest. The sequencing used peripheral blood, collected in the second trimester of pregnancy. The origin of the receptors is a female donor with multiple sclerosis, enrolled in a pregnancy study.

This rearrangement joins TRBV6-1 to TRBJ2-3; 8 positions match TRBD2. V shed 10 bases, J shed 3 bases, and the junction held 6 bases outside the gene matches. Germline loops: CDR1 MNHNS, CDR2 SASEGT. The CDR3 sequence is 13 residues long. CDR3 sequence: CATRGGGTDTQYF. The CDR3 nucleotides read TGTGCCACCAGGGGCGGGGGGACAGATACGCAGTATTTT.

This clone has only a few counts. The chain joins TRBV7-2 to TRBJ1-2; D is unclear. The V gene lost 5 bases and the J gene lost 4 bases, with 5 bases spanning the gap. Germline-derived CDR1 and CDR2 are SGHTA and FQGNSA. The length of the CDR3 is 11 residues. The CDR3 protein is CASSPFYGYTF. CDR3 DNA sequence: TGTGCCAGCAGCCCTTTCTATGGCTACACCTTC.

The chain carries TRBV19 and TRBJ2-2; TRBD2 aligns across 10 bases. After removal of 7 bases from V and 5 bases from J, the junction contained 10 bases not matched to a gene. Germline V gene sequence: CDR1 LNHDA, CDR2 SQIVND (reference sequence). CDR3 length equals 16 residues. The CDR3 sequence is CASISLAGRGTGELFF. In DNA form, the CDR3 reads TGTGCCAGTATCTCACTAGCGGGGCGGGGAACCGGGGAGCTGTTTTTT.

The count of this clone is one. This sequence joins TRBV4-3 and TRBJ2-1, with 9 bases matching TRBD1. CDR1 and CDR2 (germline): LGHNA, YSLEER. The junction had 11 bases not matched to a gene; V was cut back by 0 bases and J by 8 bases. This CDR3 has 17 amino acids. Here the CDR3 DNA reads TGCGCCAGCAGCCAAGATCTGGGGGGAACAGGGGGCGATGAGCAGTTCTTC. Translation: CASSQDLGGTGGDEQFF.

The chain is built from TRBV5-4 and TRBJ2-5, with TRBD2 matching 10 bases. The CDR3 is made up of 16 amino acids. The germline V gene encodes CDR1 SGHNT and CDR2 YYREEE (reference sequence). Losses at the gene ends were 4 bases for V and 2 bases for J; bases not matched to a gene: 8. The CDR3 sequence: CASSTLAGDLQETQYF. CDR3 nucleotide sequence: TGTGCCAGCAGCACCCTAGCGGGGGATTTGCAAGAGACCCAGTACTTC.

The rearrangement uses TRBV11-2 and TRBJ2-3; 13 bases line up with TRBD2. From germline, CDR1 is SGHAT and CDR2 FQNNGV. The ends lost 4 bases at V and 5 bases at J; junction bases unmatched: 6. CDR3 length equals 16 residues. CDR3 in DNA: TGTGCCAGCAGCTCGAGGACTAGCGGGGGTTTAGATACGCAGTATTTT. Amino acid sequence: CASSSRTSGGLDTQYF.

The chain combines TRBV7-9 with TRBJ1-5; 9 bases map to TRBD1. This CDR3 contains 17 residues. In germline, CDR1 is SEHNR, CDR2 FQNEAQ (reference sequence). V lost 5 bases and J lost 3; bases outside the gene matches: 11. The CDR3 DNA reads as TGTGCCAGCAGCCCGATCGGGACAGGGCCAGCCAATCAGCCCCAGCATTTT. Protein product: CASSPIGTGPANQPQHF.

The chain has TRBV7-4 and TRBJ2-1; 7 bases are shared with TRBD2. V lost 1 base to trimming and J lost 2 bases; unmatched junction nucleotides: 5. Germline values: CDR1 SGHVT, CDR2 SQSDAQ. The CDR3 contains 16 residues. The CDR3 reads CASSLDGGGTYNEQFF. The CDR3 bases are TGTGCCAGCAGCTTAGATGGGGGGGGGACCTACAATGAGCAGTTCTTC. Combining the CDR3 with reference TRBV7-4 and TRBJ2-1 gives the whole variable domain GAGVSQSPRYKVAKRGRDVALRCDSISGHVTLYWYRQTLGQGSEVLTYSQSDAQRDKSGRPSGRFSAERPERSVSTLKIQRTEQGDSAVYLCASSLDGGGTYNEQFFGPGTRLTVL.

This rearrangement joins TRBV11-2 to TRBJ2-7; D is possibly TRBD1 (5 bases). The CDR3 runs to 15 residues. V was trimmed by 5 bases and J by 2 bases, leaving 16 bases between them. The V gene's germline CDR1 is SGHAT and CDR2 FQNNGV. The CDR3 DNA reads as TGTGCCAGCAGCCCGGGTGGGGCGGTAACCTACGAGCAGTACTTC. Its translation is CASSPGGAVTYEQYF.

This chain uses TRBV6-1 with TRBJ1-2; D is unclear. V dropped 3 bases and J dropped 4 bases, with 9 bases sitting between them. Germline V lookup: CDR1 MNHNS, CDR2 SASEGT. This CDR3 spans 13 amino acids. The CDR3 nucleotides read TGTGCCAGCAGTGATAGAAGAGTCTATGGCTACACCTTC. It translates to CASSDRRVYGYTF.

This chain links TRBV6-1 with TRBJ1-1, with 11 nucleotides matching TRBD1. Trimming at V came to 1 base and at J to 8 bases, leaving 3 bases not matched to a gene. The CDR3 is 14 amino acids. Per germline, CDR1 MNHNS and CDR2 SASEGT. CDR3 nucleotides: TGTGCCAGCAGTGAAGAGGGGACAGGGGGAGAAGCTTTCTTT. Protein product: CASSEEGTGGEAFF.

This chain joins TRBV5-1 and TRBJ1-1; TRBD1 might be the D (5 bases). CDR3 length equals 14 residues. V shed 2 bases and J shed 6 bases, with 14 bases lying between them. Germline values: CDR1 SGHRS, CDR2 YFSETQ. The CDR3 coding sequence is TGCGCCAGCAGCTTTTTACCGGGGGACCCTGAAGCTTTCTTT. It specifies CASSFLPGDPEAFF.

The chain links TRBV29-1 to TRBJ1-6, with D maybe TRBD1 (6 bases). In germline, CDR1 is SQVTM, CDR2 ANQGSEA. Between the trimmed V and J ends, which lost 7 bases and 10 bases, there was a span of 17 bases. This CDR3 has 13 amino acids. CDR3 nucleotides: TGCAGCGGATCACAGGGAGTCGGGTCACCCCTCCACTTT. Its translation: CSGSQGVGSPLHF.

This clone was detected only a few times. The genes are TRBV5-4 and TRBJ1-6, with D possibly TRBD1 on 6 matching bases. The CDR3 is 13 amino acids. The germline V gene has CDR1 SGHNT and CDR2 YYREEE (reference sequence). The ends were cut back, 4 bases at V and 8 bases at J, with 10 bases in the middle. The CDR3 here is CASSANRDSPLHF. CDR3 in DNA: TGTGCCAGCAGCGCAAACAGGGATTCACCCCTCCACTTT.

This clone has a handful of counts. The chain joins TRBV5-8 to TRBJ2-3; possible D gene TRBD2, 5 bases. The CDR3 runs to 18 residues. Between the trimmed V and J ends, which lost 0 bases and 4 bases, there was a span of 21 bases. Germline V gene sequence: CDR1 SGHTS, CDR2 YDEGEE. CDR3: CASSLGLEVTAGADTQYF. In DNA form, the CDR3 reads TGTGCCAGCAGCTTGGGGCTAGAGGTGACCGCCGGGGCAGATACGCAGTATTTT.

The chain has TRBV5-1 and TRBJ2-7; tentatively, D is TRBD2 (6 bases). The germline gives CDR1 SGHRS, CDR2 YFSETQ. The CDR3 covers 16 residues. Trimming cost V 4 bases and J 2 bases, with 19 bases left between them. CDR3 in DNA: TGCGCCAGCAGCGGGGGATTGGGGGAGGTGCCCTACGAGCAGTACTTC. It codes for CASSGGLGEVPYEQYF.

This chain joins TRBV6-1 and TRBJ2-7, with TRBD2 matching 11 bases. The CDR3 extends over 15 amino acids. Germline V gene data show CDR1 as MNHNS and CDR2 as SASEGT. The V gene end was trimmed by 2 bases and the J gene end by 0 bases; junction bases not matched to a gene: 0. CDR3 residues: CASSELAGGSYEQYF. The CDR3 DNA is TGTGCCAGCAGTGAACTAGCGGGGGGCTCCTACGAGCAGTACTTC.

The chain carries TRBV7-3 and TRBJ2-7, with 8 bases lining up with TRBD2. The CDR3 runs to 15 residues. CDR1 and CDR2 from the germline V gene are SGHTA and FQGTGA. The V gene end was trimmed by 1 base and the J gene end by 6 bases; junction bases not matched to a gene: 8. CDR3 sequence (DNA): TGTGCCAGCAGCTTAATGGTAGCGGGGACCCGCGAGCAGTACTTC. Translating it yields CASSLMVAGTREQYF.

J is TRBJ2-1 and V is TRBV11-3, with 7 bases fitting TRBD2. The CDR3 loop spans 14 amino acids. Germline V gene sequence: CDR1 SGHNT, CDR2 YENEEA. V lost 1 base, J lost 7 bases, and 4 bases stayed unmatched. The CDR3 protein is CASSLGTSLNEQFF. The CDR3 DNA reads TGTGCCAGCAGCTTAGGGACTAGTCTAAATGAGCAGTTCTTC.

The chain joins TRBV14 to TRBJ1-2, with 12 positions matching TRBD1. J gave up 3 bases and V 3 bases, and 8 bases lay outside the gene matches. CDR1 SGHDN and CDR2 FVKESK come from the germline V gene. The CDR3 runs 17 residues. The CDR3: CASSQETWDRGHYGYTF. As DNA, the CDR3 is TGTGCCAGCAGCCAGGAAACATGGGACAGGGGGCACTATGGCTACACCTTC.

The chain employs TRBV5-5 and TRBJ2-7, with 7 bases lining up with TRBD2. Germline V CDR1 and CDR2: SGHKS, YYEKEE (reference sequence). CDR3 length: 13 residues. Trimming at V came to 7 bases and at J to 1 base, leaving 5 bases not matched to a gene. The CDR3 here is CASLSGASYEQYF. CDR3 sequence (DNA): TGTGCCAGCCTAAGCGGGGCTTCCTACGAGCAGTACTTC.

The chain has TRBV28 and TRBJ1-2; 8 bases are a match to TRBD1. The CDR3 is 17 residues long. The trim removed 3 bases at V and 5 bases at J, leaving 14 bases unmatched. Germline V gene sequence: CDR1 MDHEN, CDR2 SYDVKM. The CDR3: CASSFGAPGQGIYGYTF. CDR3 DNA sequence: TGTGCCAGCAGTTTCGGGGCTCCCGGACAGGGTATTTATGGCTACACCTTC.

This clone was seen once. This chain links TRBV9 with TRBJ2-1; no clear D. Trimming removed 0 bases from V and 4 bases from J, with 5 bases in between. CDR1 and CDR2 from the germline V gene are SGDLS and YYNGEE. The CDR3 contains 13 residues. CDR3 in DNA: TGTGCCAGCAGCGTAGCGACTTACAATGAGCAGTTCTTC. Its translation is CASSVATYNEQFF. Full variable domain (remainder filled in from reference TRBV9 and TRBJ2-1): DSGVTQTPKHLITATGQRVTLRCSPRSGDLSVYWYQQSLDQGLQFLIQYYNGEERAKGNILERFSAQQFPDLHSELNLSSLELGDSALYFCASSVATYNEQFFGPGTRLTVL.

The chain joins TRBV6-5 to TRBJ2-7; possibly TRBD2 for D (6 bases). Per the germline V gene, CDR1 is MNHEY and CDR2 is SVGAGI. V shed 8 bases and J shed 5 bases, with 19 bases lying between them. This CDR3 has 14 amino acids. The CDR3 region has the DNA TGTGCCAGCTCTGGGAGGCTAACCGCTCACGAGCAGTACTTC. Translated: CASSGRLTAHEQYF.

The CDR3 bases are TGTGCCTGGAGACGACAGGGGGCGACGTCTGGCTACACCTTC. The encoded protein is CAWRRQGATSGYTF. This chain connects TRBV30 to TRBJ1-2; 10 bases map to TRBD1. The CDR3 is made up of 14 amino acids. V lost 3 bases and J lost 7; bases outside the gene matches: 8. Germline assignment: CDR1 GTSNPN and CDR2 SVGIG (reference sequence).

A few counts support this clone. The chain combines TRBV9 with TRBJ1-5; the match to TRBD1 covers 8 bases. CDR3 length equals 14 residues. With V trimmed by 5 bases and J by 5 bases, 6 bases remained unmatched. Germline V gene lookup returns CDR1 SGDLS and CDR2 YYNGEE. The chain's CDR3 is CASSFTGGDQPQHF. CDR3 DNA sequence: TGTGCCAGCAGTTTTACAGGGGGAGATCAGCCCCAGCATTTT.